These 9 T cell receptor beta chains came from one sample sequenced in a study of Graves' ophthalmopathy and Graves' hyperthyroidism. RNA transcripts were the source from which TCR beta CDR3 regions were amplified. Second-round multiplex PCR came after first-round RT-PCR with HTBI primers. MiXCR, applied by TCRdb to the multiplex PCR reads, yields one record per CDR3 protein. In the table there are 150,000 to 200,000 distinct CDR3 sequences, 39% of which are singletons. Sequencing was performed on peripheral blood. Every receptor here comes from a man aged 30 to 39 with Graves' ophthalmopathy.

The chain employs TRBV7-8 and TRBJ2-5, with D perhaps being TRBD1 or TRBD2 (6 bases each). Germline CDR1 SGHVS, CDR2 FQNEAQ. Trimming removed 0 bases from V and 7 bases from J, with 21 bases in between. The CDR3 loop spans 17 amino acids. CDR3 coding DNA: TGTGCCAGCAGCTTAGCGCGAGGGGGTCTTACCGGGGGGACCCAGTACTTC. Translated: CASSLARGGLTGGTQYF.

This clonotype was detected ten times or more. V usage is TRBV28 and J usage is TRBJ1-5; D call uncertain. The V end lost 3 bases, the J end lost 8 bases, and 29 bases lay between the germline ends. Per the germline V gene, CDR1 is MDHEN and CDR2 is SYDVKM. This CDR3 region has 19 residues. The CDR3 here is CASSFFIVAAGKVAEPQHF. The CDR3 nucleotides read TGTGCCAGCAGTTTTTTTATCGTTGCCGCGGGTAAGGTGGCAGAGCCCCAGCATTTT.

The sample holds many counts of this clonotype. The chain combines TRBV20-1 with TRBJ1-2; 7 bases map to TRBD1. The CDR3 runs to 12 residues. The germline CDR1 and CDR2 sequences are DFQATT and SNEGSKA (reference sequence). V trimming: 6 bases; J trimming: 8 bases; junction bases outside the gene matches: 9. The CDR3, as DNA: TGCAGTGCGTCCGGGACAGTTGCAGGCTACACCTTC. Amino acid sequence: CSASGTVAGYTF.

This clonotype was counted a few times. This chain's CDR3 is CASSLGSLNTEAFF. DNA of the CDR3: TGTGCCAGCAGTTTAGGGTCATTGAACACTGAAGCTTTCTTT. The chain has TRBV28 and TRBJ1-1; D gene uncertain. Looked up from germline, CDR1 is MDHEN and CDR2 is SYDVKM. Trimming stripped 2 bases from V and 0 bases from J, with 7 bases between. The CDR3 is made up of 14 amino acids.

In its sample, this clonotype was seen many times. CDR3 nucleotide sequence: TGTGCCAGTAAGCGACTAACTGCCTACGAGCAGTACTTC. Its protein product is CASKRLTAYEQYF. This chain uses TRBV6-2 or TRBV6-3 with TRBJ2-7; TRBD2 might be the D (5 bases). The germline V gene has CDR1 MNHEY and CDR2 SVGEGT. The germline V and J ends were trimmed by 9 bases and 2 bases, with 14 bases remaining between them. The CDR3 extends over 13 amino acids.

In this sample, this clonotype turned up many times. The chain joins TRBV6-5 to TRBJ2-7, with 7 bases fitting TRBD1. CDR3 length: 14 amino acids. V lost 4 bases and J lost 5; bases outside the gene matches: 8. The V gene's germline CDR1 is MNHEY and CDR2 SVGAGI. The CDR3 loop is CASSLSQGINEQYF. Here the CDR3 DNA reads TGTGCCAGCAGTTTATCACAGGGGATCAACGAGCAGTACTTC.

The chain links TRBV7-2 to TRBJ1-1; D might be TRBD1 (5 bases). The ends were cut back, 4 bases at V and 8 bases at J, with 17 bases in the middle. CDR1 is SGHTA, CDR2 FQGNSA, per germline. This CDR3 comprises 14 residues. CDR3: CASSSRRTTVEAFF. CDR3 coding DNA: TGTGCCAGCAGCTCCAGACGGACAACGGTGGAAGCTTTCTTT.

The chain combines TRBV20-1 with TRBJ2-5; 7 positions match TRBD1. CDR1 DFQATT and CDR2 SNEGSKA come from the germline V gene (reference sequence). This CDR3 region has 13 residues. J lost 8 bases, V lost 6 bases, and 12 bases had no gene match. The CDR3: CSAPGDSKRTQYF. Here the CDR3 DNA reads TGCAGTGCCCCAGGGGACAGTAAGAGAACCCAGTACTTC.

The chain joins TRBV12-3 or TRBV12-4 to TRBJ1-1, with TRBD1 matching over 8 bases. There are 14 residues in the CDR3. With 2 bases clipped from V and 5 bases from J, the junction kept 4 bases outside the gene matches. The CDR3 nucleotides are TGTGCCAGCAGTTTACAGGGGGCGGAAACTGAAGCTTTCTTT. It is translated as CASSLQGAETEAFF.